This TCR beta chain was found in a study of blood T cell repertoires in COVID-19 (dated by TCRdb to the early 2020s). Regarding the research as a whole: Samples from collaborators originated in the United States, Italy and Spain and spanned both the acute and convalescent phases of COVID-19. The prospective study material was composed of cDNA or gDNA derived from T cells, B-cell-depleted T cells, or PBMCs. The dataset comprised deeply sampled blood TCRbeta repertoires from subjects exposed to, actively infected with, or recovered from COVID-19. The repertoires were released in a freely available public database intended as a resource for research on the immune response to SARS-CoV-2. The samples were drawn from the first 160 participants of the ongoing ImmuneRACE study and from roughly 1,300 subjects provided by 6 global collaborators. The sample metadata nearly always contained a de-identified subject ID, COVID-19 status, age in years and sex. HLA class I and class II types, where available, came from metadata supplied by the sample provider rather than from assay-based typing. Broad study findings and their caveats: The amount of clinical and demographic metadata varied by source and participant and was provided uncurated.

TCRbeta CDR3 regions were amplified from genomic DNA using the immunoSEQ Assay, a bias-controlled multiplex PCR. In the authors' own workflow: Within the assay, amplification of reference gene primers was used to estimate how many nucleated cells each sample contained. Sequence reads were collapsed and filtered to measure the absolute abundance of every unique TCRbeta CDR3 rearrangement. For each sample, productive Simpson clonality was calculated as the square root of Simpson's diversity index across productive rearrangements. Held by TCRdb, this immuneACCESS table contains in-frame sequences only and omits some clones. Under half of the omission traces to an unresolved V gene where checked; the cause of the rest is unknown. V, J and clone size derive from that table, while D and trimming were established from the DNA sequence. This sample comprises about 200,000 clones, roughly 80% of them detected only once. 4.8% of the sample is taken by the ten largest.

Participants in the prospective study were enrolled through a virtual design, were aged about 18 to 90 years, and lived in some 24 United States geographic areas. To assign participants to cohorts, the prospective study relied on clinical history that participants themselves reported in a screening survey and a study questionnaire. Exposed participants had been in contact with someone with a PCR-confirmed or clinician-diagnosed COVID-19 case within 2 weeks of study entry. In the prospective study, whole blood, serum and a nasopharyngeal or oropharyngeal swab were collected from each participant by mobile phlebotomists. Over a roughly 2-month period, participants in the prospective study had the option of providing additional blood draws and questionnaires. Before DNA extraction, prospective study blood samples were shipped either frozen or at room temperature. A note on this clone: Its antigen is currently not known. No per-base quality is available; no much larger clone lies one base away.

Sequencing was performed on PBMCs or T cells enriched from blood (not recorded which). This clonotype was sampled from a woman in her fifties or sixties who had been exposed to COVID-19.

CDR3 loop: CASSHRGDTEAFF. The nucleotide sequence is TGCGCCAGCAGCCATCGCGGGGACACTGAAGCTTTCTTT. In this chain, TRBV4-3 is recombined with TRBJ1-1, with the D gene call left open. In the germline V gene, CDR1 corresponds to LGHNA and CDR2 to YSLEER. The CDR3 has 13 amino acids, counting the end cysteine and phenylalanine. The sequence is cut down to CDR3 DNA, 39 bases in frame from base 1. Trimming takes 3 bases from V and 3 bases from J, and the germline ends sit 8 bases apart.